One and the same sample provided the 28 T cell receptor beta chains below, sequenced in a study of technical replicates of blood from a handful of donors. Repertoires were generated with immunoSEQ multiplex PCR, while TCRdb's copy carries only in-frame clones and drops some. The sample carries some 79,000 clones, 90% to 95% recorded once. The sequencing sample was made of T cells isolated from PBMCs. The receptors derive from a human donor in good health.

The CDR3 spells CASSLAPPGQGHQETQYF. CDR3 DNA sequence: TGTGCCAGCAGCTTAGCCCCCCCAGGGCAGGGCCACCAAGAGACCCAGTACTTC. The chain couples TRBV7-9 to TRBJ2-5; maybe TRBD1 (5 bases). CDR1 and CDR2 (germline): SEHNR, FQNEAQ (reference sequence). The CDR3 totals 18 residues. Trimming left V 0 bases short and J 0 bases short, with 17 bases between.

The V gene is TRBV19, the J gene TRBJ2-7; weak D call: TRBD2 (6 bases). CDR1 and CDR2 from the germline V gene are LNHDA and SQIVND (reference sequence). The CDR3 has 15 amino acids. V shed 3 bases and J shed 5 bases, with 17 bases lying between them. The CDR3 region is CASSIGGVIVDEQYF. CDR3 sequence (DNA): TGTGCCAGTAGTATCGGAGGGGTCATTGTCGACGAGCAGTACTTC. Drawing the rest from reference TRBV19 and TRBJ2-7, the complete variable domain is DGGITQSPKYLFRKEGQNVTLSCEQNLNHDAMYWYRQDPGQGLRLIYYSQIVNDFQKGDIAEGYSVSREKKESFPLTVTSAQKNPTAFYLCASSIGGVIVDEQYFGPGTRLTVT.

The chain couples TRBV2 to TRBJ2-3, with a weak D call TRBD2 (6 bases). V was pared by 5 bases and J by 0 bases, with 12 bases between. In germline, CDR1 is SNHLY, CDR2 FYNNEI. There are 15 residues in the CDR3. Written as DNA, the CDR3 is TGTGCCAGCAGTCCGAGCGGGCCTAGCACAGATACGCAGTATTTT. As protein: CASSPSGPSTDTQYF.

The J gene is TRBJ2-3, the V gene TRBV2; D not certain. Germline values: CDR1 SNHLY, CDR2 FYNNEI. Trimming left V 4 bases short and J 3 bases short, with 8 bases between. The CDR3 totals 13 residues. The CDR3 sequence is CASSVEVTDTQYF. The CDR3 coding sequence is TGTGCCAGCAGTGTCGAGGTTACAGATACGCAGTATTTT.

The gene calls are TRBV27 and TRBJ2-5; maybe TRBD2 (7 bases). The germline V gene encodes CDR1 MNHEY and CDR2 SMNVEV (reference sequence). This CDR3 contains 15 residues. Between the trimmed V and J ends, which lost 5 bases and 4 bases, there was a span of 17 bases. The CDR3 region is CASSRGEGIGETQYF. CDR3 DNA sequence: TGTGCCAGCAGTAGGGGGGAGGGGATTGGAGAGACCCAGTACTTC.

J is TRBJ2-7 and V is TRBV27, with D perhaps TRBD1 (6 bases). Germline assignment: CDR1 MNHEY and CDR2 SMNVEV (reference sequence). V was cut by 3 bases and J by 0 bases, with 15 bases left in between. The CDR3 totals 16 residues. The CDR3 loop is CASSFLGQSSSYEQYF. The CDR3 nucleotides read TGTGCCAGCAGTTTTCTCGGACAGTCAAGCTCCTACGAGCAGTACTTC.

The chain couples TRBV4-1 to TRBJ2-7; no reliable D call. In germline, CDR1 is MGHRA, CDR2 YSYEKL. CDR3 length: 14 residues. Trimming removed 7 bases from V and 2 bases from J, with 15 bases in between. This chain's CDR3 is CASKALPLTYEQYF. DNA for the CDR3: TGCGCCAGCAAAGCACTCCCACTAACCTACGAGCAGTACTTC.

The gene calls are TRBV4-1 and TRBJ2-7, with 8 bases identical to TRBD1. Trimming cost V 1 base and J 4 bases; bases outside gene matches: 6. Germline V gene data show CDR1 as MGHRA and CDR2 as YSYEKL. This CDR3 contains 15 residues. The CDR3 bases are TGCGCCAGCAGCCAAGGGACAGGGAATGCTTACGAGCAGTACTTC. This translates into CASSQGTGNAYEQYF.

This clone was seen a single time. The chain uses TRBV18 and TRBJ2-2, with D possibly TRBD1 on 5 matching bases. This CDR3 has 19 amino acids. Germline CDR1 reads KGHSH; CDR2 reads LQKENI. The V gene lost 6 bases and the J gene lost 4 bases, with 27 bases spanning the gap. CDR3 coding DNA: TGTGCCAGCTCGCACACTGCCCCGACAGCGTATAGCCCCACCGGGGAGCTGTTTTTT. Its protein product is CASSHTAPTAYSPTGELFF. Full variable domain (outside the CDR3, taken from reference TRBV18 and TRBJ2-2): NAGVMQNPRHLVRRRGQEARLRCSPMKGHSHVYWYRQLPEEGLKFMVYLQKENIIDESGMPKERFSAEFPKEGPSILRIQQVVRGDSAAYFCASSHTAPTAYSPTGELFFGEGSRLTVL.

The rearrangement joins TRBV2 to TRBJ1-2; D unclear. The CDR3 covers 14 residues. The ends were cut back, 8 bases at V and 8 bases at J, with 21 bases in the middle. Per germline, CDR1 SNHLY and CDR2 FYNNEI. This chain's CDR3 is CASGEGTVTEGYTF. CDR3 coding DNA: TGTGCCAGCGGCGAGGGCACAGTGACGGAGGGCTACACCTTC.

The CDR3 loop is CASSLAGAAGELFF. The CDR3 bases are TGTGCCAGCAGTCTAGCGGGAGCTGCCGGGGAGCTGTTTTTT. This chain uses TRBV25-1 with TRBJ2-2, with 10 bases lining up with TRBD2. The V gene's germline CDR1 is MGHDK and CDR2 SYGVNS. The CDR3 has 14 residues. After removal of 5 bases from V and 6 bases from J, the junction contained 3 bases not matched to a gene.

The DNA of the CDR3 is TGTGCCAGCACCACCGGGACAGGACTTCTCTGGGAGCAGTACTTC. Protein product: CASTTGTGLLWEQYF. The chain combines TRBV6-6 with TRBJ2-7, with 8 bases matching TRBD1. CDR3 length: 15 amino acids. Germline loops: CDR1 MNHNY, CDR2 SVGAGI (reference sequence). The trim removed 7 bases at V and 7 bases at J, leaving 15 bases unmatched.

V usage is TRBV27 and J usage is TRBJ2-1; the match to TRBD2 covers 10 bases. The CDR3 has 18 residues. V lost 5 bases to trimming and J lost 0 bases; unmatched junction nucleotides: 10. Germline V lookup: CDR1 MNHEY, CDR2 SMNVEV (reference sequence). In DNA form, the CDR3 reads TGTGCCAGCAGTCCACTAGCGGGGCGTAGACACTCCTACAATGAGCAGTTCTTC. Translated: CASSPLAGRRHSYNEQFF.

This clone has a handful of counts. The CDR3 DNA reads TGCAGCGTTGAAGAGAGACAGGGCTGGGTCACTGAAGCTTTCTTT. Translation gives CSVEERQGWVTEAFF. The V gene is TRBV29-1, the J gene TRBJ1-1, with 7 positions matching TRBD1. This CDR3 has 15 amino acids. After removal of 0 bases from V and 4 bases from J, the junction contained 8 bases not matched to a gene. Germline V gene data show CDR1 as SQVTM and CDR2 as ANQGSEA. The full variable domain, rest sourced from reference TRBV29-1 and TRBJ1-1, is SAVISQKPSRDICQRGTSLTIQCQVDSQVTMMFWYRQQPGQSLTLIATANQGSEATYESGFVIDKFPISRPNLTFSTLTVSNMSPEDSSIYLCSVEERQGWVTEAFFGQGTRLTVV.

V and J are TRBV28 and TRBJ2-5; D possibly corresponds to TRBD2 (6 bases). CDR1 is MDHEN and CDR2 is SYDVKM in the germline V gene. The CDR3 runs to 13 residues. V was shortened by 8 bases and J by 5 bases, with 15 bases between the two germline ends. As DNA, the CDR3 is TGTGCCAGCGTCTCGGGGGATGGGGAGACCCAGTACTTC. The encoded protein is CASVSGDGETQYF.

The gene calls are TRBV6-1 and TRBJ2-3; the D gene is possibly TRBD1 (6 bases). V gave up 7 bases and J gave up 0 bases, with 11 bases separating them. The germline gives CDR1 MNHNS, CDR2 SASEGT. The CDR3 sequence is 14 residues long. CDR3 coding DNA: TGTGCCAGCACCCAGGGGTATAGCACAGATACGCAGTATTTT. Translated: CASTQGYSTDTQYF.

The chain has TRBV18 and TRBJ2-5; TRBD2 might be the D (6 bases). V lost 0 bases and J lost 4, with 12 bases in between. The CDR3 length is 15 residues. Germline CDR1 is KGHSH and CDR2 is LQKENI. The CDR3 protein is CASSPPSGLGETQYF. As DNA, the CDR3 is TGTGCCAGCTCACCACCGAGCGGGCTGGGAGAGACCCAGTACTTC.

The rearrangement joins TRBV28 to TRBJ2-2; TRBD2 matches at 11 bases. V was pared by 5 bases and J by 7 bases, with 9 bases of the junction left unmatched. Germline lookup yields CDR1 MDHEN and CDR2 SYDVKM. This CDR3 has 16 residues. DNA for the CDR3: TGTGCCAGCAGTGGTTCGACTAGCGGGATGATCGGGGAGCTGTTTTTT. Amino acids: CASSGSTSGMIGELFF. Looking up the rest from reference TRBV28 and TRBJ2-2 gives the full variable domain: DVKVTQSSRYLVKRTGEKVFLECVQDMDHENMFWYRQDPGLGLRLIYFSYDVKMKEKGDIPEGYSVSREKKERFSLILESASTNQTSMYLCASSGSTSGMIGELFFGEGSRLTVL.

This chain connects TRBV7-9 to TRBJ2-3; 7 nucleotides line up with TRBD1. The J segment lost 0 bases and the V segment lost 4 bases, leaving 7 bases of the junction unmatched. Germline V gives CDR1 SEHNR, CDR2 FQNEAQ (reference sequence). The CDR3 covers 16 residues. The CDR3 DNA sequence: TGTGCCAGCAGCTCAAGGACAGGAACTAGCACAGATACGCAGTATTTT. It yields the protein CASSSRTGTSTDTQYF.

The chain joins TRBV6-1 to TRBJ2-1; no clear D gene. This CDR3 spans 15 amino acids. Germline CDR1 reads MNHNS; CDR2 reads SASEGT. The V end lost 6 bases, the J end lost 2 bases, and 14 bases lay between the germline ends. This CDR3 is CASRTRSSPYNEQFF. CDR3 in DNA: TGTGCCAGCAGGACTCGCTCTTCCCCCTACAATGAGCAGTTCTTC.

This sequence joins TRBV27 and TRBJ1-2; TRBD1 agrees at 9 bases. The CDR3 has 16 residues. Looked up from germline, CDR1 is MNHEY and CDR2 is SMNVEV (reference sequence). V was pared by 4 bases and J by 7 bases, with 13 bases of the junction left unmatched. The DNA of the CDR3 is TGTGCCAGCAGTTCGGGACAGGGTAGAAGAGCGGGTGGCTACACCTTC. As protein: CASSSGQGRRAGGYTF.

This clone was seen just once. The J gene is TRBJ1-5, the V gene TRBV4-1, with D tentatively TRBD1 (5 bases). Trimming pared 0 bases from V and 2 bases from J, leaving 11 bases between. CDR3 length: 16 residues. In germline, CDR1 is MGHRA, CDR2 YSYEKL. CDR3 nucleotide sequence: TGCGCCAGCAGCCAAGATGGGGGGATCGGCAATCAGCCCCAGCATTTT. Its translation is CASSQDGGIGNQPQHF.

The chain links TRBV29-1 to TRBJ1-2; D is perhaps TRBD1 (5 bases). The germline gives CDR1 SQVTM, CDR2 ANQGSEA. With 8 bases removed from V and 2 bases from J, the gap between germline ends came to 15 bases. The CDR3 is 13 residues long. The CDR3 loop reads CSYTTEENYGYTF. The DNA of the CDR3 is TGCAGCTATACGACAGAAGAAAACTATGGCTACACCTTC.

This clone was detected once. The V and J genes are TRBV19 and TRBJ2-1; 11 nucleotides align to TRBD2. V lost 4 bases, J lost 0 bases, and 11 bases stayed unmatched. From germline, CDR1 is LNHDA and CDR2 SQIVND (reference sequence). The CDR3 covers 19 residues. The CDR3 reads CASSTPGLAALSSYNEQFF. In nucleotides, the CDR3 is TGTGCCAGTAGTACACCGGGACTAGCGGCTCTGAGCTCCTACAATGAGCAGTTCTTC.

CDR3 nucleotides: TGTGCCAGCAGCTTAGCGGGGGTTACAGGGGGCGAAAATTCCCTGGGCTACACCTTC. Protein sequence: CASSLAGVTGGENSLGYTF. The genes are TRBV7-6 and TRBJ1-2, with 9 bases that match TRBD1. J gave up 8 bases and V 0 bases, and 19 bases lay outside the gene matches. The CDR3 is 19 residues long. The germline V gene has CDR1 SGHVS and CDR2 FNYEAQ.

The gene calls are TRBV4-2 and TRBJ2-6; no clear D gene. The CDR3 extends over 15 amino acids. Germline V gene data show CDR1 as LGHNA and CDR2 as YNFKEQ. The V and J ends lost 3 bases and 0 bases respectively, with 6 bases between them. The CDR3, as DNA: TGTGCCAGCAGCCAGTCGGGCTCTGGGGCCAACGTCCTGACTTTC. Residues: CASSQSGSGANVLTF.

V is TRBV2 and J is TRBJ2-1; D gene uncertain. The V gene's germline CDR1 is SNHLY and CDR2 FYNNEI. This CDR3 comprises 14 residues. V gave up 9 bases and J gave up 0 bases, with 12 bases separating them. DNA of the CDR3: TGTGCCAGGAGACTGTCGAGCTCCTACAATGAGCAGTTCTTC. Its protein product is CARRLSSSYNEQFF.

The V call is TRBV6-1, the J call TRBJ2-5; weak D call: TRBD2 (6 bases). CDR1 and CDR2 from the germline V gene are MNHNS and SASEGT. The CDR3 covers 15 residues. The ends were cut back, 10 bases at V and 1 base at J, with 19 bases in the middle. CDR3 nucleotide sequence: TGTGCCACCAATAGCGGCCTAACACCCCAAGAGACCCAGTACTTC. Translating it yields CATNSGLTPQETQYF.